This T cell receptor beta chain was documented in a study of cytomegalovirus exposure and HLA in healthy donors. The CDR3 runs 13 residues. CDR1 and CDR2 (germline): MNHEY, SMNVEV (reference sequence). Trimming stripped 9 bases from V and 1 base from J, with 12 bases between. Regarding the study as a whole: Some V segments could not be told apart, so they were left out, TRBV6-2 and TRBV6-3 among them.

A remark on this clone: The antigen remains undetermined.

PCR primers comprised 60 Vbeta and 13 Jbeta primers. Using immunoSEQ multiplex PCR, the repertoire was profiled, and TCRdb retains in-frame clones only, with some absent. Among 150,000 to 200,000 clones listed, about 80% were seen once. What was sequenced was PBMCs. The chain is built from TRBV27 and TRBJ1-2, with D perhaps matching TRBD1 (6 bases). The sequence came from a woman in her forties in good health and CMV-seronegative. The DNA for the CDR3 is TGTGCCAGGGGGGACAAAGATAACTATGGCTACACCTTC. As protein: CARGDKDNYGYTF.